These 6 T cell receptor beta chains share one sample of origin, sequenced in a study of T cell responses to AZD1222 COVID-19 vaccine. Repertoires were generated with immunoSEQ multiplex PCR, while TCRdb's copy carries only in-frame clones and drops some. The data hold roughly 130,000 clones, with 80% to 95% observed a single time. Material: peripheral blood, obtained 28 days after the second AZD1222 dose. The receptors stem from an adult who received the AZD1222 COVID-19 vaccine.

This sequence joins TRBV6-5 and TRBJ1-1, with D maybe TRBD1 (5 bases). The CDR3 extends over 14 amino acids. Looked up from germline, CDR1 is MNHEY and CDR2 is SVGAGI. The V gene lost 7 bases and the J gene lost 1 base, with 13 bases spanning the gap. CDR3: CASIMGVENTEAFF. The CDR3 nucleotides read TGTGCCAGCATCATGGGGGTAGAGAACACTGAAGCTTTCTTT.

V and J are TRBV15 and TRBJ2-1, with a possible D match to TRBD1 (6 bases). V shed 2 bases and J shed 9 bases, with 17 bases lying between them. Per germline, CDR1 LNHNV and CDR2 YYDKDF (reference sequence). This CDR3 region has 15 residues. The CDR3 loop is CATSRSSGALGEQFF. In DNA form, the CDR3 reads TGTGCCACCAGCAGATCCTCAGGGGCCTTAGGTGAGCAGTTCTTC.

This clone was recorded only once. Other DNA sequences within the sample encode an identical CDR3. The CDR3 region has the DNA TGTGCCAGCAGCTTAGAGGGCCGGGGAGATACGCAGTATTTT. The encoded protein is CASSLEGRGDTQYF. The gene calls are TRBV7-2 and TRBJ2-3, with D maybe TRBD2 (5 bases). From germline, CDR1 is SGHTA and CDR2 FQGNSA. The CDR3 sequence is 14 residues long. Trimming took off 1 base at V and 5 bases at J, with 10 bases between the two ends.

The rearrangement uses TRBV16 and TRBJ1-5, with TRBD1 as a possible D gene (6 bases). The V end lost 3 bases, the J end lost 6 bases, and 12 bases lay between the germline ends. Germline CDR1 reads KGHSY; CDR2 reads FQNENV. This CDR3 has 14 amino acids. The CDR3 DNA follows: TGTGCCAGCAGCCAGTTTAGGGGGGGTCAGCCCCAGCATTTT. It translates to CASSQFRGGQPQHF.

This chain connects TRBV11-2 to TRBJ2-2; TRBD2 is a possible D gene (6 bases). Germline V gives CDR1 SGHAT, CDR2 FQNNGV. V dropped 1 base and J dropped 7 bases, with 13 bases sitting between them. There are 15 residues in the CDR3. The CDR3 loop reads CASSLVVGGSGELFF. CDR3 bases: TGTGCCAGCAGCTTAGTGGTGGGGGGAAGCGGGGAGCTGTTTTTT. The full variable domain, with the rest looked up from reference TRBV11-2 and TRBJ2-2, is EAGVAQSPRYKIIEKRQSVAFWCNPISGHATLYWYQQILGQGPKLLIQFQNNGVVDDSQLPKDRFSAERLKGVDSTLKIQPAKLEDSAVYLCASSLVVGGSGELFFGEGSRLTVL.

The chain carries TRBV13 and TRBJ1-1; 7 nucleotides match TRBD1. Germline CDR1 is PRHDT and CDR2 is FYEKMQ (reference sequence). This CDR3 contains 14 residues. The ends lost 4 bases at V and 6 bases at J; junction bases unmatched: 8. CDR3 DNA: TGTGCCAGCAGCTCCCGGGACAGCCTCCCTGAAGCTTTCTTT. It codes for CASSSRDSLPEAFF.